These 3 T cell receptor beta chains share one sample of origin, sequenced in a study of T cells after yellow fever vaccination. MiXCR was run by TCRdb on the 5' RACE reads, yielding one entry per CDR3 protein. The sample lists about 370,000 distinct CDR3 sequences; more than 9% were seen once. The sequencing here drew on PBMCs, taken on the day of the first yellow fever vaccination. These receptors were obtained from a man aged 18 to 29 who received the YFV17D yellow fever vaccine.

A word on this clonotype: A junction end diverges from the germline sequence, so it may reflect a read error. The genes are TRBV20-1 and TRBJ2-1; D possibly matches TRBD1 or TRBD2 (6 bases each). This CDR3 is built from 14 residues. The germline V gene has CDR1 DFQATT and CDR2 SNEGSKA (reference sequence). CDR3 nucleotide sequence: TGCGGTGCAGAGGGGGGTCTAAGGTACAATGAGCAGTTCTTC. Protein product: CGAEGGLRYNEQFF.

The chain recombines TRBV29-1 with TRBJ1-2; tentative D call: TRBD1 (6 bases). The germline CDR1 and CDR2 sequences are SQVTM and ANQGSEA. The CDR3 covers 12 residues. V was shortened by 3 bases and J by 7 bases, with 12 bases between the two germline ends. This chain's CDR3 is CSVEGGAGGYTF. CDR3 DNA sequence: TGCAGCGTTGAGGGGGGGGCAGGTGGCTACACCTTC.

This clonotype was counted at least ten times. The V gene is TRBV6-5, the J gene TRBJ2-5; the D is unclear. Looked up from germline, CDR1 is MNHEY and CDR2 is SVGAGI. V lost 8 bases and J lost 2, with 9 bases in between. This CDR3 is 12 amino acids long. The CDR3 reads CASRGQQETQYF. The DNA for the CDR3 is TGTGCCAGCCGTGGGCAGCAAGAGACCCAGTACTTC.